This T cell receptor beta chain was captured by sequencing in a study of T cells after yellow fever vaccination. TCRdb itself ran the 5' RACE reads through MiXCR, one entry per CDR3 protein. The sample has hundreds of thousands of distinct CDR3 sequences, approximately 15% seen once; the top ten hold around 15%. CDR1 and CDR2 from the germline V gene are SEHNR and FQNEAQ (reference sequence). The CDR3 runs 15 residues. V was pared by 5 bases and J by 4 bases, with 6 bases of the junction left unmatched. This clonotype has just a few counts. The clonotype was recovered from a man aged 30 to 45 who received the YFV17D yellow fever vaccine. The genes are TRBV7-9 and TRBJ2-1, with 9 bases aligning to TRBD2. This sample comprised PBMCs, obtained on the day of the yellow fever booster vaccination. The CDR3 sequence is CASSLRLAEYNEQFF. As DNA, the CDR3 is TGTGCCAGCAGCCTCAGACTAGCGGAGTACAATGAGCAGTTCTTC.